Given below is one T cell receptor (beta chain) in context. The source of the sample is a study of blood T cell repertoires in COVID-19. In the study overall: Sites in the United States, Italy and Spain provided acute and convalescent COVID-19 samples. The cDNA or gDNA used as material had been derived from T cells, B-cell-depleted T cells, or PBMCs.

As processed by the authors: Reference gene primers were amplified, and this amplification served to estimate nucleated cell counts. Measured with immunoSEQ multiplex PCR; TCRdb has only the in-frame clones, and not every one. The V and J calls and the clone size are those of that table, but D and trimming were determined from the DNA. Here the sample spans about 83,000 clones, approximately 90% being singletons. The sequencing sample was made of peripheral blood. The clonotype was recovered from a man between 60 and 70 years old with acute or convalescent COVID-19.

The CDR3 sequence is CAWGDRGRKLFF. In DNA, the CDR3 is TGTGCCTGGGGGGACAGGGGTAGGAAACTGTTTTTT. The V and J genes are TRBV30 and TRBJ1-4, with TRBD1 matching over 10 bases. The CDR3 is 12 residues long. J gave up 11 bases and V 5 bases, and 5 bases lay outside the gene matches. Looked up from germline, CDR1 is GTSNPN and CDR2 is SVGIG (reference sequence).